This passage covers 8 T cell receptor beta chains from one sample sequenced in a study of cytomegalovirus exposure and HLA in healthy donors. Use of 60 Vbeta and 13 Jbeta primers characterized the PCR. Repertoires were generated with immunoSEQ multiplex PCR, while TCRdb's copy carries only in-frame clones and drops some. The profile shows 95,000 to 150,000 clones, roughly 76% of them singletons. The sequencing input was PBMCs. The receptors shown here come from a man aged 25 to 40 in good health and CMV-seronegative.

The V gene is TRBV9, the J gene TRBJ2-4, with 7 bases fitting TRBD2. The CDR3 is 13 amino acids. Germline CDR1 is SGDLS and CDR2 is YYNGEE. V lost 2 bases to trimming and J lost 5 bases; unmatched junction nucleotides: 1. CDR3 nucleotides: TGTGCCAGCAGCGTTGGGGGGGAAAACATTCAGTACTTC. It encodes CASSVGGENIQYF.

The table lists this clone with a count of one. The CDR3 here is CASYRAHTDTQYF. As DNA, the CDR3 is TGTGCCAGTTACAGGGCCCACACAGATACGCAGTATTTT. The chain carries TRBV2 and TRBJ2-3; possibly TRBD1 for D (6 bases). With 9 bases removed from V and 2 bases from J, the gap between germline ends came to 12 bases. Per germline, CDR1 SNHLY and CDR2 FYNNEI. CDR3 size: 13 residues.

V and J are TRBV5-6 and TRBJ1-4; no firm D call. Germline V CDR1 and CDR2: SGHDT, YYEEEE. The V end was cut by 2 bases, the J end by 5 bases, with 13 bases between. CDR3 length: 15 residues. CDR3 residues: CASSFWAVGNEKLFF. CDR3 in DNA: TGTGCCAGCAGCTTTTGGGCAGTCGGAAATGAAAAACTGTTTTTT.

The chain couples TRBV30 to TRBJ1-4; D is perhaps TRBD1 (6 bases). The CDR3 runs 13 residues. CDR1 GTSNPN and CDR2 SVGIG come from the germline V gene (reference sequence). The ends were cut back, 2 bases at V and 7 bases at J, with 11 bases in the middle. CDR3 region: CAWSPGQPEKLFF. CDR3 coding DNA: TGTGCCTGGAGTCCCGGACAGCCTGAAAAACTGTTTTTT.

CDR3 bases: TGTGCCAGCAGCCCCGGTGGGCAGGGGGCTTTTGGCTACACCTTC. This sequence encodes CASSPGGQGAFGYTF. V usage is TRBV7-9 and J usage is TRBJ1-2, with TRBD1 matching 8 bases. Trimming took 5 bases from V and 7 from J; bases not matched to a gene: 12. The germline CDR1 and CDR2 sequences are SEHNR and FQNEAQ (reference sequence). The CDR3 spans 15 residues.

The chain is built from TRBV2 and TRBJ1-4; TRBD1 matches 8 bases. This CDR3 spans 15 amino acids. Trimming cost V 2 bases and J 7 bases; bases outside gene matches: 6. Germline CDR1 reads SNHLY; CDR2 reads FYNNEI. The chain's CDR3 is CASSERTGRTEKLFF. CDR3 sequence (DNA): TGTGCCAGCAGTGAAAGGACAGGGCGGACTGAAAAACTGTTTTTT.

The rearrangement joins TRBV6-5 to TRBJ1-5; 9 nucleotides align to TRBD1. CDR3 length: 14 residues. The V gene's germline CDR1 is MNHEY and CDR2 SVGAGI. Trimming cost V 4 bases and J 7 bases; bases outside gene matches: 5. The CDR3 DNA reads TGTGCCAGCAGTTCACAGGGGGCGGGACAGCCCCAGCATTTT. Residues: CASSSQGAGQPQHF.

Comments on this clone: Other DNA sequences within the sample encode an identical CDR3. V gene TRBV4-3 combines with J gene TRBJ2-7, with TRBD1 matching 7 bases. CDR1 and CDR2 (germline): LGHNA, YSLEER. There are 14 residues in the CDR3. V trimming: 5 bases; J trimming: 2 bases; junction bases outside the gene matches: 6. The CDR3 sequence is CASSTRQGPYEQYF. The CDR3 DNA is TGCGCCAGCAGCACCCGACAGGGCCCCTACGAGCAGTACTTC.